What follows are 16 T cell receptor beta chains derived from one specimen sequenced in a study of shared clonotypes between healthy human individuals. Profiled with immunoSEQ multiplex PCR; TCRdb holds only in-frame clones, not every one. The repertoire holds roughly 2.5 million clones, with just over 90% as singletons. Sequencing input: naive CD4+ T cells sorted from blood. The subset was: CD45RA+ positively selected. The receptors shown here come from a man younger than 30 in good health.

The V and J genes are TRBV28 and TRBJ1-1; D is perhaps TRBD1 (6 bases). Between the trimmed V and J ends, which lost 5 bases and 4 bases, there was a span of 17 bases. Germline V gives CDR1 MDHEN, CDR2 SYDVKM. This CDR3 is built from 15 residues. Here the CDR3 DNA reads TGTGCCAGCAGTCGTGGGGGGGGCCTGGGCACTGAAGCTTTCTTT. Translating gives CASSRGGGLGTEAFF. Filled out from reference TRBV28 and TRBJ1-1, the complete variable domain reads DVKVTQSSRYLVKRTGEKVFLECVQDMDHENMFWYRQDPGLGLRLIYFSYDVKMKEKGDIPEGYSVSREKKERFSLILESASTNQTSMYLCASSRGGGLGTEAFFGQGTRLTVV.

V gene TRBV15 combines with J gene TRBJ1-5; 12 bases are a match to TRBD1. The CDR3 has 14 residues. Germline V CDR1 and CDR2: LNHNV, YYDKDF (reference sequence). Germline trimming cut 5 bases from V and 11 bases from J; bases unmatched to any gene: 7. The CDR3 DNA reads TGTGCCACCAGCCCAGGGACAGGGGGCGCGGCCCAGCATTTT. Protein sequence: CATSPGTGGAAQHF.

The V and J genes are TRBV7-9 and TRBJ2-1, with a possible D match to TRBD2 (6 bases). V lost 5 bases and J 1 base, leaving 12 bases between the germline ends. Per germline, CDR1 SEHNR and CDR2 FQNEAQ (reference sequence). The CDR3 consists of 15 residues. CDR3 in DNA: TGTGCCAGCAGCGTCAGGGAGGAGTCCTACAATGAGCAGTTCTTC. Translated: CASSVREESYNEQFF.

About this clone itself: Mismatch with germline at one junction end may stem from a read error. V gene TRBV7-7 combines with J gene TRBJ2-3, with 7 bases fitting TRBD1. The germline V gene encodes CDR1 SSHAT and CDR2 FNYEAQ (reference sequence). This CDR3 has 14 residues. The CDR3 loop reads CASSFDRETDTQYF. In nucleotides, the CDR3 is TGTGCTAGCAGCTTTGACAGGGAAACAGATACGCAGTATTTT.

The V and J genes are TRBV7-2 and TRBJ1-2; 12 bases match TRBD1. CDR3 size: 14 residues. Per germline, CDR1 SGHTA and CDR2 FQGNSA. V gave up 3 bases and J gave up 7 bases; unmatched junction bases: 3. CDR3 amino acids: CASSFRDRGLGYTF. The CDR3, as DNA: TGTGCCAGCAGCTTCCGGGACAGGGGGCTTGGCTACACCTTC.

This CDR3 is CASTKGGGLYEQYF. The CDR3 coding sequence is TGTGCCAGCACCAAAGGGGGGGGACTTTACGAGCAGTACTTC. This chain links TRBV6-5 with TRBJ2-7; tentative D call: TRBD2 (7 bases). CDR3 size: 14 residues. With 7 bases removed from V and 4 bases from J, the gap between germline ends came to 17 bases. The germline V gene encodes CDR1 MNHEY and CDR2 SVGAGI.

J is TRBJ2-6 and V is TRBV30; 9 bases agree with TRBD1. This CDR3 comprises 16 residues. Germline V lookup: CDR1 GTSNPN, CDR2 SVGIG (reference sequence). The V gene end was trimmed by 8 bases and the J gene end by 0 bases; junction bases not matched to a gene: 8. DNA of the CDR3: TGTGCCCAAGGACAGGGGACCGACTCTGGGGCCAACGTCCTGACTTTC. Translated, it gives CAQGQGTDSGANVLTF.

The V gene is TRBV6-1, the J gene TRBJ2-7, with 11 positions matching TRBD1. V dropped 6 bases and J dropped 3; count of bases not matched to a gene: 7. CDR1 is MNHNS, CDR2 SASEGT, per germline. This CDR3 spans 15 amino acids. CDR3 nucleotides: TGTGCCAGCAGCAGTGGGACAGGGGGTATCTACGAGCAGTACTTC. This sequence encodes CASSSGTGGIYEQYF.

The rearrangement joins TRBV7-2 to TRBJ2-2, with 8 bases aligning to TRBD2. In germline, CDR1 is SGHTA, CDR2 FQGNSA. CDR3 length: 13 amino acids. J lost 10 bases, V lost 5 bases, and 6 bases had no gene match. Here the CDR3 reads CASSPGLAAELFF. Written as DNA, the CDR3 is TGTGCCAGCAGCCCCGGACTAGCCGCGGAGCTGTTTTTT.

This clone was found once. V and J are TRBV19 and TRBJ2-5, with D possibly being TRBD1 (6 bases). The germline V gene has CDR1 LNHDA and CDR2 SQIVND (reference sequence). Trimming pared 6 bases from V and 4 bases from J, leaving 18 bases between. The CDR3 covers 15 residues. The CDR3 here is CASRPSGTNLETQYF. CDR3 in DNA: TGTGCCAGTAGACCTTCCGGGACAAATTTAGAGACCCAGTACTTC.

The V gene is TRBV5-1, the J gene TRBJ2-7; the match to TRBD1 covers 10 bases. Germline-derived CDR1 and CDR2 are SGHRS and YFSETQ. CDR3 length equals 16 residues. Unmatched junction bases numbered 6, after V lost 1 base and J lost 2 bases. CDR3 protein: CASSLMAGTGAYEQYF. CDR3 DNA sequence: TGCGCCAGCAGCTTGATGGCCGGGACAGGGGCCTACGAGCAGTACTTC.

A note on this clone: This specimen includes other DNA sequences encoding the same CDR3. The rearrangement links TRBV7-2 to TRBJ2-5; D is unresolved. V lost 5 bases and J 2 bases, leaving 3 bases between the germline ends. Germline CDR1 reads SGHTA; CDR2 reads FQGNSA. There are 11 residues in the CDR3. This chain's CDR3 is CASSIQETQYF. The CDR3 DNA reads TGTGCCAGCAGCATTCAAGAGACCCAGTACTTC.

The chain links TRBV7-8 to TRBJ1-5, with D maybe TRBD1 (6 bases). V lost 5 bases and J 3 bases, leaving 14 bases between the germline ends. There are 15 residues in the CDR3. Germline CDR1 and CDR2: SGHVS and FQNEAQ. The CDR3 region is CASSPQTGFNQPQHF. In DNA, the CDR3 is TGTGCCAGCAGCCCTCAGACAGGCTTCAATCAGCCCCAGCATTTT.

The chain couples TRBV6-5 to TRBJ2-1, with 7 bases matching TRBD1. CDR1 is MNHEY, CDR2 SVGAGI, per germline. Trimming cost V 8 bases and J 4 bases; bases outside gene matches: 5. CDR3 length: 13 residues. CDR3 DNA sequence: TGTGCCAGCTCAACAGGGGAGTACAATGAGCAGTTCTTC. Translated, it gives CASSTGEYNEQFF.

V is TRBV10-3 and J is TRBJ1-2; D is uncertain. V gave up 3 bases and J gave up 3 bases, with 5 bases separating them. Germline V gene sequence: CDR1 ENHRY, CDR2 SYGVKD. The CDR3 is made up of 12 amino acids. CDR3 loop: CAISEGHYGYTF. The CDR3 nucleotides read TGTGCCATCAGTGAAGGGCACTATGGCTACACCTTC.

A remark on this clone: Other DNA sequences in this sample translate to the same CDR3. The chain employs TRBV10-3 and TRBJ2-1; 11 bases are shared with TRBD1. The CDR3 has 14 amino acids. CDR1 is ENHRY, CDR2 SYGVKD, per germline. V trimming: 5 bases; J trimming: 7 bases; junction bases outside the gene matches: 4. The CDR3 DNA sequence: TGTGCCATCAGTCCCGGGACAGGGGGGAATGAGCAGTTCTTC. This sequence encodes CAISPGTGGNEQFF.